This T cell receptor beta chain is from a study of blood T cell repertoires in COVID-19. In the study overall: Samples came from the United States, Italy and Spain, spanning acute and convalescent COVID-19.

As processed by the authors: Reference gene primers were amplified, and this amplification served to estimate nucleated cell counts. Method: immunoSEQ multiplex PCR; TCRdb's copy keeps in-frame clones and lacks some. V and J calls and clone size come straight from that table; D and trimming were deduced from the DNA. The sample holds over 150,000 clones, roughly 84% seen once. All enrollees were roughly 18 to 100 years old and from 20 to 30 US areas. Donors in Cohort 3 who had recovered were those with two negative PCRs, healthcare professional clearance, or resolution of their symptoms. V gave up 6 bases and J gave up 0 bases; unmatched junction bases: 6. This CDR3 comprises 14 residues. CDR1 SGHRS and CDR2 YFSETQ come from the germline V gene.

This chain joins TRBV5-1 and TRBJ2-7; 7 positions match TRBD1. The material sequenced was PBMCs or T cells enriched from blood (not recorded which). The TCR was taken from a woman aged 45-59 years who had recovered from COVID-19. The CDR3: CASITGAPSYEQYF. In nucleotides, the CDR3 is TGCGCCAGCATCACAGGGGCCCCCTCCTACGAGCAGTACTTC. Variable domain in full (rest from reference TRBV5-1 and TRBJ2-7): KAGVTQTPRYLIKTRGQQVTLSCSPISGHRSVSWYQQTPGQGLQFLFEYFSETQRNKGNFPGRFSGRQFSNSRSEMNVSTLELGDSALYLCASITGAPSYEQYFGPGTRLTVT.